This T cell receptor beta chain was retrieved from a study of identical twins. TCRdb used MiXCR to reprocess the 5' RACE reads, holding one entry per CDR3 protein. Among about 190,000 distinct CDR3 sequences listed, approximately 15% were seen once. Germline V CDR1 and CDR2: SGDLS, YYNGEE. This CDR3 spans 13 amino acids. The V end lost 3 bases, the J end lost 4 bases, and 10 bases lay between the germline ends. This sample was also put to use in a study of T cells expressing NK-cell markers.

The V gene is TRBV9, the J gene TRBJ1-2; D is ambiguous. This clonotype was obtained from a woman under 30 in good health. The material sequenced was CD8+ T cells sorted from blood. Here the CDR3 DNA reads TGTGCCAGCAGCGCGGACGGTGCCTATGGCTACACCTTC. Its translation is CASSADGAYGYTF.